This T cell receptor beta chain was identified during a study of shared clonotypes between healthy human individuals. Whole-study findings and limits: Memory subsets generally showed lower estimated richness than naive subsets. Rarefaction showed that sequencing of sorted subsets was incomplete (despite large depth).

The V and J ends lost 5 bases and 7 bases, in that order; junction bases with no gene match: 5. CDR3 length: 15 amino acids. CDR1 and CDR2 (germline): SEHNR, FQNEAQ (reference sequence). A note on this clone: Its antigen is still unknown.

Donors comprised only Caucasian adults living in Nashville, Tennessee. Study processing details: Owing to the provision of junction-only sequences devoid of quality scores by immunoSEQ, filtering differed. Clones were read by immunoSEQ multiplex PCR, and TCRdb kept only the in-frame ones, dropping some. From that table come the V and J calls and clone size; the DNA was used to work out D and trimming. The data contain 1,500,000 or so clones, roughly 96% of them singletons. V and J are TRBV7-9 and TRBJ2-1; 13 positions match TRBD2. This sequence was found in a man aged 25 to 45 in good health. The source material was naive CD4+ T cells sorted from blood. Regarding subset: CD45RA+ positively selected. The DNA of the CDR3 is TGTGCCAGCAGCCCTGGACTAGCGGGAGATAATGAGCAGTTCTTC. Translating gives CASSPGLAGDNEQFF.